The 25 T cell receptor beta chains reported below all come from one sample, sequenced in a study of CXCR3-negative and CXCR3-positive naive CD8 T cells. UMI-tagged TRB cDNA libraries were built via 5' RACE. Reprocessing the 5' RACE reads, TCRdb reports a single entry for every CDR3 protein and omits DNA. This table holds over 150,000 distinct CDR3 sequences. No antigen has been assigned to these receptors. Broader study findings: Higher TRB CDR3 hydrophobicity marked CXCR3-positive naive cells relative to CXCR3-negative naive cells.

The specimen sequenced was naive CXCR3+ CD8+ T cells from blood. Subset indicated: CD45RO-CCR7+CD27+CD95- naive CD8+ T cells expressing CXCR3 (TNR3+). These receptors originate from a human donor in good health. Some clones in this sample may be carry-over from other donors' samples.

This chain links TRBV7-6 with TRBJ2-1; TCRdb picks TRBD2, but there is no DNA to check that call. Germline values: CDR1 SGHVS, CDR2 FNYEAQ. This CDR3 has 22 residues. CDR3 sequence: CASSLAPTLAGGPASSYNEQFF.

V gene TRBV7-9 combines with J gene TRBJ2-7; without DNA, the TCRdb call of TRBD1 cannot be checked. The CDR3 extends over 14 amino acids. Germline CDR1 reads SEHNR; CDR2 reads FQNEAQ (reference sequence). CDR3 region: CASSTGPGAYEQYF.

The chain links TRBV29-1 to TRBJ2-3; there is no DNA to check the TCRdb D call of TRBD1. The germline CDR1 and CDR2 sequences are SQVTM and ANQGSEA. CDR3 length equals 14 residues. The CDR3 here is CSVERTGDGDTQYF.

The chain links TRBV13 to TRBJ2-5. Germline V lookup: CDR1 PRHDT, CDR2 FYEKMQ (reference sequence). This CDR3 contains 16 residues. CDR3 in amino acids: CASSLGRNRPEETQYF.

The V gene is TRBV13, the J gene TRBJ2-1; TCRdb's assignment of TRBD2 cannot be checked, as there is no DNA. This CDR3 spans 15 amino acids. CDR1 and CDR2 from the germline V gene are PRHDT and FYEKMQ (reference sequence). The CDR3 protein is CASSSTSGSRDEQFF.

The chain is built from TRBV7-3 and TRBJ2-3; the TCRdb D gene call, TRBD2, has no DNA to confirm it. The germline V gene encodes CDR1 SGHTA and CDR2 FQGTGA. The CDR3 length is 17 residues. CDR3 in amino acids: CASSLSLAGAGTDTQYF.

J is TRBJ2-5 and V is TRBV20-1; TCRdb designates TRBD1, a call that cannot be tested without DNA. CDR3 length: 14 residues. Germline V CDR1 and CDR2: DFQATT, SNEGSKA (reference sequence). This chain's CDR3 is CSEGAILNQETQYF.

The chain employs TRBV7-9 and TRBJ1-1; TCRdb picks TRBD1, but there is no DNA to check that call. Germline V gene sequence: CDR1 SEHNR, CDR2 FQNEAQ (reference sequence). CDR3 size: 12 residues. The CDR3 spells CASSLRGTEAFF. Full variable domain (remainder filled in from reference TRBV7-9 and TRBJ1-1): DTGVSQNPRHKITKRGQNVTFRCDPISEHNRLYWYRQTLGQGPEFLTYFQNEAQLEKSRLLSDRFSAERPKGSFSTLEIQRTEQGDSAMYLCASSLRGTEAFFGQGTRLTVV.

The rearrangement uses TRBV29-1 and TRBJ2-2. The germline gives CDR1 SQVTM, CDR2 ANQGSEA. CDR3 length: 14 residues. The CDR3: CSVEVNSNTGELLF.

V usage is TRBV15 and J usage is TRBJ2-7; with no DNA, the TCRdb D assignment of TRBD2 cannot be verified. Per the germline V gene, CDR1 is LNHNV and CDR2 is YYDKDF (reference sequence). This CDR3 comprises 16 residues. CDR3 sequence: CATSRDDRLARYEQYF.

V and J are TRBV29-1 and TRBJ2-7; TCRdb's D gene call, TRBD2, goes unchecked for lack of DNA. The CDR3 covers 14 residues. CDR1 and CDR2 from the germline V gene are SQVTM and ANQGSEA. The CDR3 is CSVDFRGSGNEQYF.

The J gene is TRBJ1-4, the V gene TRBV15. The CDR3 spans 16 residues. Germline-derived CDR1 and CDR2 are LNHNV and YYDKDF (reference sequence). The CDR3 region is CATSRDRGEANEKLFF.

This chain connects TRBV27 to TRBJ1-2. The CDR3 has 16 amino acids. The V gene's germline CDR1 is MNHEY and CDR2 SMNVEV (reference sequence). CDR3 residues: CASSSIHDFSVYGYTF.

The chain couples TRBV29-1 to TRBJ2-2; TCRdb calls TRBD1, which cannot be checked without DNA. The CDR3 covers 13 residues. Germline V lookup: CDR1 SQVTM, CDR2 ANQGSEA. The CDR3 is CSVEETATGELFF.

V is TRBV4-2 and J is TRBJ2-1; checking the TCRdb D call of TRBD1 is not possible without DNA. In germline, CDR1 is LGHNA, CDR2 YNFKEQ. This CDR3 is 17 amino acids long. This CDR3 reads CASSQEPGGPSYNEQFF.

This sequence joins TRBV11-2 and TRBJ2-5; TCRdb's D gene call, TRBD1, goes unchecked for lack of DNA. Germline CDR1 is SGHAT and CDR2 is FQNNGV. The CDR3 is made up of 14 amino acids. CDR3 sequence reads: CASSPWDTQETQYF.

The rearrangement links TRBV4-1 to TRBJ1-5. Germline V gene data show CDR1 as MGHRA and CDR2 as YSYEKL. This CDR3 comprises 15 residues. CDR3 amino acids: CASSQDGGSSKPQHF.

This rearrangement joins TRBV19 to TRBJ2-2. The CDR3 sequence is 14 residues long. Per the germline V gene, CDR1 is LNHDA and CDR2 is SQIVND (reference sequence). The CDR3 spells CASSIALSSGELFF.

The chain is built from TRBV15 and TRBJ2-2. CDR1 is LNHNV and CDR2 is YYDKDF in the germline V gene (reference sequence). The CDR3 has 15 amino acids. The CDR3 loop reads CATSREDGYTGELFF.

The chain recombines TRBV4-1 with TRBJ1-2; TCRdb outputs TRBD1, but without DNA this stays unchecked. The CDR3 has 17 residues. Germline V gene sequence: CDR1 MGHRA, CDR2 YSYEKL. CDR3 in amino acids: CASSPVNLGQGAYGYTF.

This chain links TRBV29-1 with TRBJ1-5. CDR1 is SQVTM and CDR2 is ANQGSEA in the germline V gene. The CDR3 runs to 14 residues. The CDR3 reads CSVVVGNPVGTQHF. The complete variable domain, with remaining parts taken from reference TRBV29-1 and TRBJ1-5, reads SAVISQKPSRDICQRGTSLTIQCQVDSQVTMMFWYRQQPGQSLTLIATANQGSEATYESGFVIDKFPISRPNLTFSTLTVSNMSPEDSSIYLCSVVVGNPVGTQHFGDGTRLSIL.

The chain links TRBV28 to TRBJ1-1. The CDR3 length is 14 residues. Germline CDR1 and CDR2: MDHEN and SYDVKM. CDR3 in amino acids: CASSWGLGATGAFF. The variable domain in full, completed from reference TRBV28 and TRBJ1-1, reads DVKVTQSSRYLVKRTGEKVFLECVQDMDHENMFWYRQDPGLGLRLIYFSYDVKMKEKGDIPEGYSVSREKKERFSLILESASTNQTSMYLCASSWGLGATGAFFGQGTRLTVV.

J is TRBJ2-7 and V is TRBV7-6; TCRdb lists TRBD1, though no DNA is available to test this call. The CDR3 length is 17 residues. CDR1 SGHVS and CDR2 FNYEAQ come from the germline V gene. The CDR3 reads CASSLEDIGRGPYEQYF.

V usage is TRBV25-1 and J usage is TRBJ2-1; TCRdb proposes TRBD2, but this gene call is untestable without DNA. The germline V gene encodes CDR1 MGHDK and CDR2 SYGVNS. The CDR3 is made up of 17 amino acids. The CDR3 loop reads CASSDVETSGFYNEQFF.

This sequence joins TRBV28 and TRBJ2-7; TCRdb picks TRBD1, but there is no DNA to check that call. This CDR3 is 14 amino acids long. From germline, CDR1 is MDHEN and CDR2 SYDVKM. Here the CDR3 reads CAIPIRDRNYEQYF.